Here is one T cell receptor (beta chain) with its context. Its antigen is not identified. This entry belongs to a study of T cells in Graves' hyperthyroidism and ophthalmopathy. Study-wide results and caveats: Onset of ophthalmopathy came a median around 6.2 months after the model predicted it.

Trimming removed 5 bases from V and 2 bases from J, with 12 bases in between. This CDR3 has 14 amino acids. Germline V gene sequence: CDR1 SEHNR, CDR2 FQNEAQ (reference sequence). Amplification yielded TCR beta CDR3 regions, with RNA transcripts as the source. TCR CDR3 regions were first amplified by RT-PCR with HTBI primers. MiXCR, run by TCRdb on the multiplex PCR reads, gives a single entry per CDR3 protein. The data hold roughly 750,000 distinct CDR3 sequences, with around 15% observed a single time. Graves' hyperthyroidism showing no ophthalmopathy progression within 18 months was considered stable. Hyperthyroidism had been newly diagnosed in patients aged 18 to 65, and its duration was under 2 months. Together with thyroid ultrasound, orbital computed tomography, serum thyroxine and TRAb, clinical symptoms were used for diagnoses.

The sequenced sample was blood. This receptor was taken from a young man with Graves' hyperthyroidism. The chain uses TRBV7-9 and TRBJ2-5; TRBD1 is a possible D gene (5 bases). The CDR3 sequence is CASSPPQGQETQYF. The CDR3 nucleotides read TGTGCCAGCAGCCCTCCCCAGGGTCAAGAGACCCAGTACTTC.